The present entry profiles one T cell receptor (beta chain) with its context. These data are taken from a study of control samples from healthy donors and cancer patients. The germline V gene encodes CDR1 SGHRS and CDR2 YFSETQ. Trimming removed 3 bases at V and 5 bases at J, with 15 bases between. The length of the CDR3 is 14 residues. The data were produced by immunoSEQ multiplex PCR, yet TCRdb's version contains in-frame clones alone and is incomplete. The sample comprises about 250,000 clones, more than 65% of which are singletons, and about an eighth rests with the top ten. The origin of this receptor is a woman in her sixties with lung cancer. The chain is built from TRBV5-1 and TRBJ2-7, with D perhaps matching TRBD1 (5 bases). Input material: PBMCs. CDR3 nucleotide sequence: TGCGCCAGCAGCTCACGGACAAGGGCCCACGAGCAGTACTTC. It specifies CASSSRTRAHEQYF. The full variable domain, in which reference TRBV5-1 and TRBJ2-7 provide the parts outside the CDR3, is KAGVTQTPRYLIKTRGQQVTLSCSPISGHRSVSWYQQTPGQGLQFLFEYFSETQRNKGNFPGRFSGRQFSNSRSEMNVSTLELGDSALYLCASSSRTRAHEQYFGPGTRLTVT.